This T cell receptor beta chain derives from a study of blood T cell repertoires in COVID-19. This clone was counted only a few times. TCRdb keeps only in-frame clones here, not all; method: immunoSEQ multiplex PCR. The data hold tens of thousands of clones, with roughly 80% observed a single time. This sequence was found in an older man with acute or convalescent COVID-19. The specimen was peripheral blood.

CDR3 sequence (DNA): TGTGCCAGCAGCTTCCGGGGCGGGGAGCTGTTTTTT. Translated: CASSFRGGELFF. The V and J genes are TRBV7-3 and TRBJ2-2; D possibly corresponds to TRBD2 (5 bases). V lost 3 bases and J lost 7, with 6 bases in between. This CDR3 spans 12 amino acids. Germline V lookup: CDR1 SGHTA, CDR2 FQGTGA. Full variable domain (rest looked up from reference TRBV7-3 and TRBJ2-2): GAGVSQTPSNKVTEKGKYVELRCDPISGHTALYWYRQSLGQGPEFLIYFQGTGAADDSGLPNDRFFAVRPEGSVSTLKIQRTERGDSAVYLCASSFRGGELFFGEGSRLTVL.